A selection of T cell receptor beta chains follows, all from one sample in a study of shared T cell receptors in the human thymus. Here immunoSEQ multiplex PCR was the method, and the copy in TCRdb shows in-frame clones only, minus some. This sample has hundreds of thousands of clones, with around 87% found just once. These sequences were also reported in another study, on human thymus T cells.

Input material: thymocytes. These receptors all come from a boy in the first two years of life with a congenital heart defect. CDR3s include the opening cysteine and the closing phenylalanine or tryptophan. A D gene is named only where the DNA matches it firmly. Rows may omit the clone size; those that give it use once, few, many or a size class.

cdr3_length,j_call,v_call,d_call,clone_size,cdr3_aa,cdr3_nt
15,TRBJ2-1,TRBV7-6,.,.,CASSLGGGTTDEQFF,TGTGCCAGCAGCTTAGGTGGGGGCACTACGGATGAGCAGTTCTTC
12,TRBJ1-2,TRBV10-3,.,.,CATRGQSDGYTF,TGTGCCACCCGCGGACAGTCGGATGGCTACACCTTC
15,TRBJ2-3,TRBV19,.,.,CASRVGPQPTDTQYF,TGTGCCAGTAGGGTGGGGCCGCAACCCACAGATACGCAGTATTTT
15,TRBJ2-3,TRBV7-9,TRBD2,.,CASSLPSTSVYTQYF,TGTGCCAGCAGCCTCCCCTCCACTAGCGTGTATACGCAGTATTTT
16,TRBJ2-3,TRBV19,TRBD2,.,CASKKTAGETADTQYF,TGTGCCAGTAAGAAAACTGCGGGAGAGACGGCAGATACGCAGTATTTT
16,TRBJ2-2,TRBV5-6,.,few,CASSFSQGRMAGELFF,TGTGCCAGCAGCTTCTCGCAGGGCCGGATGGCCGGGGAGCTGTTTTTT
16,TRBJ2-3,TRBV4-3,TRBD2,.,CASSQAGRTPWDTQYF,TGCGCCAGCAGCCAAGCCGGGAGGACCCCATGGGATACGCAGTATTTT
18,TRBJ2-3,TRBV2,TRBD2,once,CASSIPGLAGGSEDTQYF,TGTGCCAGCAGTATTCCGGGACTAGCGGGAGGCTCGGAAGATACGCAGTATTTT
15,TRBJ2-7,TRBV4-1,.,.,CASSQDLGAGYEQYF,TGCGCCAGCAGCCAAGATTTGGGGGCCGGCTACGAGCAGTACTTC
17,TRBJ2-7,TRBV7-8,.,.,CASSFGGAGTSFYEQYF,TGTGCCAGCAGCTTTGGGGGGGCTGGTACTAGTTTCTACGAGCAGTACTTC
17,TRBJ2-4,TRBV11-2,.,.,CASSLGQGGLAKNIQYF,TGTGCCAGCAGCCTCGGACAGGGAGGGTTGGCCAAAAACATTCAGTACTTC
20,TRBJ2-7,TRBV2,TRBD2,.,CASTTGEGTSGGTPPYEQYF,TGTGCCAGCACCACAGGGGAGGGGACTAGCGGTGGGACCCCCCCCTACGAGCAGTACTTC
18,TRBJ2-2,TRBV5-4,TRBD2,.,CASSLVSGGTMNTGELFF,TGTGCCAGCAGCTTGGTGAGCGGGGGGACAATGAACACCGGGGAGCTGTTTTTT
18,TRBJ2-3,TRBV27,.,.,CASSANRVGVVSTDTQYF,TGTGCCAGCAGTGCCAACAGGGTAGGGGTGGTTAGCACAGATACGCAGTATTTT
16,TRBJ2-2,TRBV4-1,.,.,CASSQGRDRHTGELFF,TGCGCCAGCAGCCAAGGCAGGGATAGACACACCGGGGAGCTGTTTTTT
17,TRBJ2-4,TRBV28,.,.,CASSLVRPGLAKNIQYF,TGTGCCAGCAGTTTGGTAAGACCGGGACTAGCCAAAAACATTCAGTACTTC
17,TRBJ1-2,TRBV27,.,.,CASSSASSPTGDYGYTF,TGTGCCAGCAGTTCCGCTTCTTCTCCGACAGGAGACTATGGCTACACCTTC
14,TRBJ2-2,TRBV2,TRBD1,.,CASMDRGRTGELFF,TGTGCCAGCATGGACAGGGGGCGAACCGGGGAGCTGTTTTTT
15,TRBJ1-1,TRBV4-3,.,.,CASSQVPHQNTEAFF,TGCGCCAGCAGCCAAGTACCACATCAGAACACTGAAGCTTTCTTT
15,TRBJ2-5,TRBV9,TRBD1,few,CASSPDRGLEETQYF,TGTGCCAGCAGCCCCGACAGGGGGCTAGAGGAGACCCAGTACTTC
16,TRBJ2-5,TRBV2,TRBD1,.,CASRPRDRVDWETQYF,TGTGCCAGCAGGCCCCGGGACAGGGTCGACTGGGAGACCCAGTACTTC
16,TRBJ2-3,TRBV10-3,TRBD1,few,CAISDPQGAVTDTQYF,TGTGCCATCAGTGACCCACAGGGGGCTGTAACAGATACGCAGTATTTT
17,TRBJ1-5,TRBV4-1,.,.,CASSQGSSTVNNQPQHF,TGCGCCAGCAGCCAAGGGTCCTCGACAGTTAACAATCAGCCCCAGCATTTT
14,TRBJ1-5,TRBV27,.,.,CASSSRQPHQPQHF,TGTGCCAGCAGTTCACGACAACCCCATCAGCCCCAGCATTTT
16,TRBJ1-6,TRBV28,TRBD1,.,CASRWREGAGNSPLHF,TGTGCCAGCAGATGGAGAGAGGGGGCAGGTAATTCACCCCTCCACTTT
15,TRBJ1-2,TRBV28,.,.,CASSPSGTLDYGYTF,TGTGCCAGCAGTCCCTCCGGGACACTCGACTATGGCTACACCTTC
13,TRBJ1-6,TRBV28,TRBD1,.,CASGDSLHSPLHF,TGTGCCAGCGGGGACAGTCTTCATTCACCCCTCCACTTT
14,TRBJ1-2,TRBV28,TRBD1,.,CASSLPPGGRGYTF,TGTGCCAGCAGTTTACCTCCAGGGGGCAGGGGCTACACCTTC
17,TRBJ1-1,TRBV7-3,.,.,CASSQTGGREAGTEAFF,TGTGCCAGCAGCCAAACGGGGGGGAGGGAGGCAGGCACTGAAGCTTTCTTT
15,TRBJ2-5,TRBV28,TRBD2,.,CASRSSGASRETQYF,TGTGCCAGCAGATCTAGCGGGGCGTCCCGGGAGACCCAGTACTTC
16,TRBJ1-1,TRBV18,.,.,CASSPPGGFMNTEAFF,TGTGCCAGCTCACCACCCGGAGGGTTCATGAACACTGAAGCTTTCTTT
13,TRBJ2-7,TRBV9,.,.,CASRGGPLYEQYF,TGTGCCAGCAGGGGGGGACCGCTCTACGAGCAGTACTTC
15,TRBJ2-7,TRBV18,TRBD2,.,CASSPHWEGLDEQYF,TGTGCCAGCTCACCTCATTGGGAGGGCCTAGACGAGCAGTACTTC
15,TRBJ2-5,TRBV7-9,TRBD2,.,CASSLLAVGGETQYF,TGTGCCAGCAGCTTACTAGCGGTCGGGGGGGAGACCCAGTACTTC
13,TRBJ2-3,TRBV28,.,once,CASSLSGTDTQYF,TGTGCCAGCAGTTTATCTGGCACAGATACGCAGTATTTT
15,TRBJ2-1,TRBV19,.,.,CASSIRVVSYNEQFF,TGTGCCAGTAGTATCCGGGTTGTCTCCTACAATGAGCAGTTCTTC
13,TRBJ1-2,TRBV11-2,.,.,CASSWRQRTGYTF,TGTGCCAGCAGCTGGAGACAGCGAACCGGCTACACCTTC
14,TRBJ2-3,TRBV30,.,.,CAWKPGWNTDTQYF,TGTGCCTGGAAGCCAGGCTGGAACACAGATACGCAGTATTTT
14,TRBJ1-4,TRBV4-1,TRBD1,.,CASSQDRASEKLFF,TGCGCCAGCAGCCAGGACAGGGCTAGTGAAAAACTGTTTTTT
12,TRBJ1-1,TRBV19,.,.,CASSIRGTEAFF,TGTGCCAGTAGTATCAGGGGAACTGAAGCTTTCTTT
14,TRBJ2-1,TRBV28,TRBD2,.,CASSSGTSINEQFF,TGTGCCAGCAGTTCGGGGACTAGCATCAATGAGCAGTTCTTC
20,TRBJ2-1,TRBV6-1,TRBD1,.,CASSEGMRSNRGLAYREQFF,TGTGCCAGCAGTGAAGGTATGAGGTCAAACAGGGGTCTCGCCTACAGGGAGCAGTTCTTC